This T cell receptor beta chain emerged from a study of blood T cells in healthy people across ages. The overall study: Template switching retrieved approximately one barcoded beta molecule for each two T cells.

Study results and limitations: Since the PBMCs were unsorted, naive and antigen-experienced cells could not be conclusively compared.

This clonotype was seen a few times. Its antigen is undetermined. Primed by a sample-barcoded 5' primer and a J-beta primer mix, a second PCR proceeded for roughly 7 to 11 cycles. Every single cDNA molecule received a tag from a template-switch adaptor with 12 random nucleotides. From the 5' RACE reads, TCRdb called clonotypes with MiXCR, one entry per CDR3 protein. The sample consists of under 2 million distinct CDR3 sequences, about 31% of them appearing once. Germline-derived CDR1 and CDR2 are DFQATT and SNEGSKA (reference sequence). The ends were cut back, 2 bases at V and 1 base at J, with 18 bases in the middle. This CDR3 spans 16 amino acids.

The material sequenced was blood. V and J are TRBV20-1 and TRBJ2-7; D is possibly TRBD1 (6 bases). This clonotype was obtained from a woman between 25 and 40 years old in good health. The DNA for the CDR3 is TGCAGTGCTAGACAATTTATCGACAGGCTATCCTACGAGCAGTACTTC. This sequence encodes CSARQFIDRLSYEQYF.